The 15 T cell receptor beta chains in this list originate from one sample, sequenced in a study of PD-1 blockade in classical Hodgkin lymphoma. Regarding time point: cycle 4 day 1 (C4D1), after less than 7 weeks of nivolumab. Each patient experienced a relapse that followed autologous stem cell transplantation, and brentuximab vedotin exposure varied. The table came from immunoSEQ multiplex PCR; TCRdb's copy has only in-frame clones and leaves some out. The repertoire has about 5,000 clones, 67% of them found once; the top ten carry 25% to 30%. Sequencing used peripheral blood mononuclear cells (PBMCs), obtained before the fourth cycle of nivolumab. These receptor sequences come from a human donor with classical Hodgkin lymphoma.

This chain uses TRBV15 with TRBJ2-1; D not resolved. CDR1 is LNHNV and CDR2 is YYDKDF in the germline V gene (reference sequence). CDR3 length equals 17 residues. Trimming took 0 bases from V and 2 from J, leaving 14 bases between them. The CDR3 nucleotides are TGTGCCACCAGCAGAGATCATGTAAAGGGTGCCTACAATGAGCAGTTCTTC. Translating it yields CATSRDHVKGAYNEQFF.

This chain links TRBV5-1 with TRBJ2-1, with 7 bases that match TRBD1. The CDR3 sequence is 14 residues long. Germline V gene data show CDR1 as SGHRS and CDR2 as YFSETQ. The V and J ends lost 4 bases and 5 bases, in that order; junction bases with no gene match: 6. The CDR3 DNA is TGCGCCAGCAGCATGCTGGGACAGAACAATGAGCAGTTCTTC. Its translation is CASSMLGQNNEQFF.

This chain links TRBV6-5 with TRBJ1-2; maybe TRBD1 (6 bases). The CDR3 extends over 15 amino acids. Germline-derived CDR1 and CDR2 are MNHEY and SVGAGI. With 4 bases removed from V and 3 bases from J, the gap between germline ends came to 15 bases. The CDR3 protein is CASSFRQADHYGYTF. The DNA for the CDR3 is TGTGCCAGCAGTTTCCGACAGGCCGATCACTATGGCTACACCTTC.

The chain couples TRBV7-8 to TRBJ2-1; D gene ambiguous. Germline V lookup: CDR1 SGHVS, CDR2 FQNEAQ. V was pared by 1 base and J by 9 bases, with 13 bases between. The CDR3 is 14 residues long. The CDR3 region is CASSLGVSWREQFF. DNA of the CDR3: TGTGCCAGCAGCTTAGGAGTCTCATGGCGTGAGCAGTTCTTC.

This clone is termed medium-sized (0.01 to 0.1%). The V call is TRBV4-2, the J call TRBJ2-5; D is ambiguous. Trimming shortened V by 6 bases and J by 4 bases, and 15 bases separated the two germline ends. The length of the CDR3 is 14 residues. CDR1 LGHNA and CDR2 YNFKEQ come from the germline V gene. CDR3 DNA: TGTGCCAGCAGTCCCTATCCTCTGGGAGAGACCCAGTACTTC. Translating it yields CASSPYPLGETQYF.

The CDR3 region has the DNA TGTGCCAGCAGTCGACAGGGCCTATATAATTCACCCCTCCACTTT. Residues: CASSRQGLYNSPLHF. This rearrangement joins TRBV28 to TRBJ1-6, with 7 nucleotides matching TRBD1. This CDR3 is 15 amino acids long. Germline V CDR1 and CDR2: MDHEN, SYDVKM. V was clipped by 5 bases and J by 4 bases; unmatched bases: 5.

This clone showed up just once. This chain uses TRBV6-5 with TRBJ1-5, with 11 bases lining up with TRBD1. The CDR3 contains 14 residues. With V trimmed by 8 bases and J by 4 bases, 4 bases remained unmatched. From germline, CDR1 is MNHEY and CDR2 SVGAGI. The DNA for the CDR3 is TGTGCCAGCTTCGGACAGGGGGCAAATCAGCCCCAGCATTTT. It encodes CASFGQGANQPQHF.

DNA for the CDR3: TGTGCCAGCAGCTTAGTACAGGGACGGGGCTACACCTTC. Its translation is CASSLVQGRGYTF. The chain couples TRBV11-2 to TRBJ1-2; perhaps TRBD1 as D (6 bases). Trimming shortened V by 1 base and J by 8 bases, and 11 bases separated the two germline ends. This CDR3 contains 13 residues. The germline V gene has CDR1 SGHAT and CDR2 FQNNGV.

CDR3 in amino acids: CASSSRDTRNQPQHF. The CDR3 region has the DNA TGTGCCAGCAGTTCCCGGGACACCCGAAATCAGCCCCAGCATTTT. This chain connects TRBV28 to TRBJ1-5; perhaps TRBD1 as D (6 bases). The CDR3 is made up of 15 amino acids. V was clipped by 4 bases and J by 4 bases, with 14 bases between them. Germline assignment: CDR1 MDHEN and CDR2 SYDVKM.

In this sample, this clone turned up a few times. The chain couples TRBV7-9 to TRBJ2-5; D is ambiguous. This CDR3 has 12 amino acids. Deletions cut 5 bases from V and 2 bases from J, with 6 bases between. CDR1 and CDR2 (germline): SEHNR, FQNEAQ (reference sequence). DNA for the CDR3: TGTGCCAGCAGCCCGTTACAAGAGACCCAGTACTTC. Protein sequence: CASSPLQETQYF.

The rearrangement uses TRBV5-1 and TRBJ2-7, with D perhaps TRBD1 or TRBD2 (7 bases each). Germline V gene lookup returns CDR1 SGHRS and CDR2 YFSETQ. The germline V and J ends were trimmed by 4 bases and 3 bases, with 17 bases remaining between them. This CDR3 region has 15 residues. CDR3 sequence: CASSPGQGGVYEQYF. The CDR3 DNA sequence: TGCGCCAGCAGCCCCGGGCAGGGGGGGGTCTACGAGCAGTACTTC.

The rearrangement links TRBV5-5 to TRBJ2-5, with D possibly matching TRBD1 (6 bases). The germline V and J ends were trimmed by 4 bases and 0 bases, with 13 bases remaining between them. CDR3 length: 15 residues. Per germline, CDR1 SGHKS and CDR2 YYEKEE (reference sequence). The CDR3 sequence: CASSRLGTNQETQYF. CDR3 nucleotide sequence: TGTGCCAGCAGCCGTTTGGGGACAAACCAAGAGACCCAGTACTTC.

The chain recombines TRBV30 with TRBJ1-2; D is unresolved. The CDR3 length is 13 residues. V was clipped by 0 bases and J by 1 base, with 6 bases between them. Per the germline V gene, CDR1 is GTSNPN and CDR2 is SVGIG (reference sequence). CDR3 sequence reads: CAWSVQLNYGYTF. The CDR3, as DNA: TGTGCCTGGAGTGTACAGCTTAACTATGGCTACACCTTC.

In DNA form, the CDR3 reads TGTGCCTGGAGTCCCGGTTCCCAAAATACGCAGTATTTT. Its translation: CAWSPGSQNTQYF. The J gene is TRBJ2-3, the V gene TRBV30, with no clear D. CDR3 length: 13 amino acids. Trimming shortened V by 2 bases and J by 7 bases, and 13 bases separated the two germline ends. The germline CDR1 and CDR2 sequences are GTSNPN and SVGIG (reference sequence).

This clone was observed a handful of times. The chain employs TRBV6-1 and TRBJ1-5, with TRBD1 matching over 8 bases. V lost 5 bases, J lost 4 bases, and 7 bases stayed unmatched. CDR3 size: 15 residues. Germline V CDR1 and CDR2: MNHNS, SASEGT. CDR3 coding DNA: TGTGCCAGCAGTCCGGGGACAGGAGGGAATCAGCCCCAGCATTTT. This translates into CASSPGTGGNQPQHF.